These 6 T cell receptor beta chains originate from one sample sequenced in a study of blood T cell dynamics during melanoma immunotherapy. Only in-frame clones appear in the TCRdb table, and some are missing; sequencing was by immunoSEQ multiplex PCR. The table shows about 3,400 clones, with about 97% occurring only once. Time point: pre-treatment baseline. Sequenced here: effector memory CD8+ T cells from blood, sampled from a patient treated with checkpoint blockade. These receptors came from a human donor with melanoma.

This clone appeared a few times. The gene calls are TRBV30 and TRBJ2-5; 8 nucleotides align to TRBD1. V shed 2 bases, J shed 5 bases, and the junction held 7 bases outside the gene matches. There are 14 residues in the CDR3. In germline, CDR1 is GTSNPN, CDR2 SVGIG (reference sequence). The CDR3 is CAWSLGQGDETQYF. The CDR3 DNA follows: TGTGCCTGGAGTCTAGGACAGGGCGACGAGACCCAGTACTTC.

The sample holds one count of this clone. V and J are TRBV19 and TRBJ2-1, with unresolved D. The CDR3 consists of 12 residues. Germline CDR1 is LNHDA and CDR2 is SQIVND (reference sequence). Trimming cost V 3 bases and J 10 bases, with 10 bases left between them. The CDR3 region has the DNA TGTGCCAGTAGTATGTTTGAGGTAGAGCAGTTCTTC. This gives the protein CASSMFEVEQFF.

The genes are TRBV5-4 and TRBJ2-5; D is possibly TRBD1 (6 bases). The CDR3 sequence is 14 residues long. Between the trimmed V and J ends, which lost 0 bases and 4 bases, there was a span of 10 bases. Per germline, CDR1 SGHNT and CDR2 YYREEE (reference sequence). CDR3 residues: CASSLAQGLETQYF. The CDR3, as DNA: TGTGCCAGCAGCTTGGCCCAGGGGTTAGAGACCCAGTACTTC.

The chain carries TRBV27 and TRBJ1-5; 11 bases are a match to TRBD1. V lost 6 bases to trimming and J lost 0 bases; unmatched junction nucleotides: 4. This CDR3 has 16 residues. CDR1 and CDR2 from the germline V gene are MNHEY and SMNVEV (reference sequence). CDR3 coding DNA: TGTGCCAGCAGGGGACAGGGGGTGTATAGCAATCAGCCCCAGCATTTT. Translation gives CASRGQGVYSNQPQHF.

The rearrangement uses TRBV28 and TRBJ2-5, with D maybe TRBD1 (6 bases). CDR3 length: 15 amino acids. CDR1 is MDHEN, CDR2 SYDVKM, per germline. V was clipped by 5 bases and J by 2 bases, with 15 bases between them. CDR3 nucleotide sequence: TGTGCCAGCAGTCTCGACAGGAACCCTCAAGAGACCCAGTACTTC. Encoded protein: CASSLDRNPQETQYF.

This chain joins TRBV4-1 and TRBJ2-1; possibly TRBD2 for D (6 bases). Germline CDR1 is MGHRA and CDR2 is YSYEKL. V lost 0 bases and J lost 1, with 16 bases in between. The CDR3 runs 18 residues. The CDR3 nucleotides are TGCGCCAGCAGCCAAGAAAGGCGCGAGGGGACTTCCTACAATGAGCAGTTCTTC. Amino acid sequence: CASSQERREGTSYNEQFF.